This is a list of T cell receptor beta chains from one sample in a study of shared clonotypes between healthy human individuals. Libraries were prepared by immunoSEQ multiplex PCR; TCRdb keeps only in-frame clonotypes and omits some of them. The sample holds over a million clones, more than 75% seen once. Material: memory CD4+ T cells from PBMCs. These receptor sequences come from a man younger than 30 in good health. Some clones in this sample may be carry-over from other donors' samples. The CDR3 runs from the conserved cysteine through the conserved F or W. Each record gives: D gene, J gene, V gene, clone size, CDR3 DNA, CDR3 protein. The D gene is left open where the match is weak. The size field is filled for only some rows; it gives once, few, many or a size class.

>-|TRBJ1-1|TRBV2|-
TGTGCCAGTACAGGGAACACTGAAGCTTTCTTT
CASTGNTEAFF
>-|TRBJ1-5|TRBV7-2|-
TGTGCCAGCAGCCCTAGCTCAGGGTCCGGGCCCCAGCATTTT
CASSPSSGSGPQHF
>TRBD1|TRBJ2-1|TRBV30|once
TGTGCCTGGAGTGACGAAGGGGGCAACTCCTACAATGAGCAGTTCTTC
CAWSDEGGNSYNEQFF
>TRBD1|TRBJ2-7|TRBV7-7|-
TGTGCCAGCAGCTCAGTGACAGGGGGCTACGAGCAGTACTTC
CASSSVTGGYEQYF
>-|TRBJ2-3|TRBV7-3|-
TGTGCCAGCGGCGGGACTTGGGGAGATACGCAGTATTTT
CASGGTWGDTQYF
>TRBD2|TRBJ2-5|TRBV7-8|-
TGTGCCAGCAGCAAGGCGGGAGTGGCCCAGTACTTC
CASSKAGVAQYF
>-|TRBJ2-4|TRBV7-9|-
TGTGCCAGCAGCTTAGATGGCTCTCTTTGGGGCATTCAGTACTTC
CASSLDGSLWGIQYF
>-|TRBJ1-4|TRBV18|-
TGTGCCAGCTCACCCGAGGCCCGGGAACCCGGAGGAAAACTGTTTTTT
CASSPEAREPGGKLFF
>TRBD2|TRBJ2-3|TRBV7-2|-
TGTGCCAGCAGGCGGTCGGCGGGAGGCCGTGGGGGAGATACGCAGTATTTT
CASRRSAGGRGGDTQYF
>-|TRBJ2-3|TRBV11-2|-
TGTGCCACTAGGGGGTTAACTAGCACAGATACGCAGTATTTT
CATRGLTSTDTQYF
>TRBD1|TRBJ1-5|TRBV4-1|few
TGCGCCAGCAGCCGGGGGGACAGGTTTCAGCCCCAGCATTTT
CASSRGDRFQPQHF
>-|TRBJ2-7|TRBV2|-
TGTGCCAGCAGTGGGCACAGCTACTACGAGCAGTACTTC
CASSGHSYYEQYF
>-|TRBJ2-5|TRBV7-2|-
TGTGCCAGCAGCTTCCGTCTCGGGGAGACCCAGTACTTC
CASSFRLGETQYF
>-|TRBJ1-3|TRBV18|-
TGTGCCAGCTCACATGCAGTAGATGGCTCTGGAAACACCATATATTTT
CASSHAVDGSGNTIYF
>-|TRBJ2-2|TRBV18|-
TGTGCCAGCTCACCGACGGCGGCGAACACCGGGGAGCTGTTTTTT
CASSPTAANTGELFF
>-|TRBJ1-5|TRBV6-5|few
TGTGCCAGCAGCAGGGAGTCGAGACAGCCCCAGCATTTT
CASSRESRQPQHF
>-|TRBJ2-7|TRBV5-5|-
TGTGCCAGCAGCTTGATGAGACAATCTAGGGTCTACGAGCAGTACTTC
CASSLMRQSRVYEQYF
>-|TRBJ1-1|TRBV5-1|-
TGCGCCAGCAGCTTCCAGCCAGGGATGAACACTGAAGCTTTCTTT
CASSFQPGMNTEAFF
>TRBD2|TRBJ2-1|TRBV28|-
TGTGCCAGCAGGGATAGCGGGAGACCCAATGAGCAGTTCTTC
CASRDSGRPNEQFF
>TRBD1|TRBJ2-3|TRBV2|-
TGTGCCAGCAAAGTTTCGGGGGACAGGGGGTCCGCAGATACGCAGTATTTT
CASKVSGDRGSADTQYF
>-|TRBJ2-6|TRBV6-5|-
TGTGCCAGCAGTTTAACAGGGCTCTCTGGGGCCAACGTCCTGACTTTC
CASSLTGLSGANVLTF
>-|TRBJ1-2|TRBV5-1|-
TGCGCCAGCACCTCGGGGCCCCTGGAAAGTGGCTACACCTTC
CASTSGPLESGYTF
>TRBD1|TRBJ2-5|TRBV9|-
TGTGCCAGCAGCGCTGGGACAGGGTTGGGGCAGACCCAGTACTTC
CASSAGTGLGQTQYF
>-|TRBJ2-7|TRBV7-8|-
TGTGCCAGCAGCTTAGGCCCTAGGGGCGAGCAGTACTTC
CASSLGPRGEQYF
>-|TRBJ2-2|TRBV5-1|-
TGCGCCAGCAGCTTGGCCGAGGCCGGGGAGCTGTTTTTT
CASSLAEAGELFF
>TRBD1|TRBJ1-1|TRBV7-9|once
TGTGCCAGCAGCCGTGGACAGGAAACAGAAGCTTTCTTT
CASSRGQETEAFF
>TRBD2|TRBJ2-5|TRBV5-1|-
TGCGCCAGCAGCTTACTAGCGGGAAGCCAAGAGACCCAGTACTTC
CASSLLAGSQETQYF
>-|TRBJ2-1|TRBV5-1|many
TGCGCCAGCAGCTTGGAGGAGGCCCTTAACAATGAGCAGTTCTTC
CASSLEEALNNEQFF
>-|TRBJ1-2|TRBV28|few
TGTGCCAGCAATACGGGCCAGGTCTATGGCTACACCTTC
CASNTGQVYGYTF
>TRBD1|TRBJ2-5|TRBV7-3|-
TGTGCCAGCAGCATCGGGACAGGGGAGACCCAGTACTTC
CASSIGTGETQYF
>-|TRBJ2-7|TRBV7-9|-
TGTGCCAGCAGGTCGTCATTCGGGAACGTCTACGAGCAGTACTTC
CASRSSFGNVYEQYF
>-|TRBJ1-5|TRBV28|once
TGTGCCAGCGGGAATCCCGGTCAGCCCCAGCATTTT
CASGNPGQPQHF
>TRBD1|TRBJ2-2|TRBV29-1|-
TGCAGCGCCGGGACAGGGGTGAGAACCGGGGAGCTGTTTTTT
CSAGTGVRTGELFF
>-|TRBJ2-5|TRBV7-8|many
TGTGCCAGCAGCCTATCGACCGCCGGCGAGGCCCAGTACTTC
CASSLSTAGEAQYF
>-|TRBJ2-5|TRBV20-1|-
TGCAGTGCCCCCCAAGAGACCCAGTACTTC
CSAPQETQYF
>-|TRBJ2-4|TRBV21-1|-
TGTGCCAGCAGCAAAAGGACTGCCCTAGCCAAAAACATTCAGTACTTC
CASSKRTALAKNIQYF
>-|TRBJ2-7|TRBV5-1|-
TGCGCCAGCAGCTTGTGGGCAGAGCGCTCCTACGAGCAGTACTTC
CASSLWAERSYEQYF
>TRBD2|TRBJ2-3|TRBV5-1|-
TGCGCCAGCAGCCAAGGACTAGCGGGAGGGCCGGGGGATACGCAGTATTTT
CASSQGLAGGPGDTQYF
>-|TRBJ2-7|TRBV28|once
TGTGCCGTACACAATCCCCACTACGAGCAGTACTTC
CAVHNPHYEQYF
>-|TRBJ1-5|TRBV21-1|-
TGTGCCAGCATATGCGTTAATGGACAGCACAATCAGCCCCAGCATTTT
CASICVNGQHNQPQHF
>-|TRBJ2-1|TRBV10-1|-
TGCGCCAGCAGTGATCGGGCTAGCGTGCACAATGAGCAGTTCTTC
CASSDRASVHNEQFF
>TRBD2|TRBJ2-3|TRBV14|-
TGTGCCAGCAGCCAGCTAGCGGGGTACACAGATACGCAGTATTTT
CASSQLAGYTDTQYF
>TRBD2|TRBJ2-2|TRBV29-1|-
TGCAGCGTCGCTAGCGGGAGCAACACCGGGGAGCTGTTTTTT
CSVASGSNTGELFF
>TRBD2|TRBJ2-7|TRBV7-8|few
TGTGCCAGCAGCTTAAGGACTAGCATAACCTACGAGCAGTACTTC
CASSLRTSITYEQYF
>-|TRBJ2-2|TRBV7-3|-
TGTGCCAGCAGCCCCGGGACGGCTAACACCGGGGAGCTGTTTTTT
CASSPGTANTGELFF